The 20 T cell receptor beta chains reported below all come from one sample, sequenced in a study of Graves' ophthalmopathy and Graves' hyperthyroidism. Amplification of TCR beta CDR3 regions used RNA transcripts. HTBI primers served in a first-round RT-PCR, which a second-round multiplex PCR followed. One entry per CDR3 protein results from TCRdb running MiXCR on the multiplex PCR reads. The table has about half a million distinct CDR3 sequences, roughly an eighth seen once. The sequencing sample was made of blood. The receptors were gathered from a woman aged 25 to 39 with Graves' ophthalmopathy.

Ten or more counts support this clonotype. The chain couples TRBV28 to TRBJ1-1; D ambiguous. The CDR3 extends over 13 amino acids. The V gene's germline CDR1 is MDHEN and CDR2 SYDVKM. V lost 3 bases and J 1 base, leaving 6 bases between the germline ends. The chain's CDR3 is CASSFNRNTEAFF. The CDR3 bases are TGTGCCAGCAGTTTTAACAGGAACACTGAAGCTTTCTTT. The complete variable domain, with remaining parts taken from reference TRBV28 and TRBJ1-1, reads DVKVTQSSRYLVKRTGEKVFLECVQDMDHENMFWYRQDPGLGLRLIYFSYDVKMKEKGDIPEGYSVSREKKERFSLILESASTNQTSMYLCASSFNRNTEAFFGQGTRLTVV.

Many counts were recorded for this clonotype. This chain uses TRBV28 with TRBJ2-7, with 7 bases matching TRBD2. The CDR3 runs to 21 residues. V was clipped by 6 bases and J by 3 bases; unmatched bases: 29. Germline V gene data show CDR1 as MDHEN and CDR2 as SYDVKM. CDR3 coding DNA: TGTGCCAGCAGAAGGTACTTCAGCGGGAAGACGCGGCGCCCAACTTACTACGAGCAGTACTTC. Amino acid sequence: CASRRYFSGKTRRPTYYEQYF.

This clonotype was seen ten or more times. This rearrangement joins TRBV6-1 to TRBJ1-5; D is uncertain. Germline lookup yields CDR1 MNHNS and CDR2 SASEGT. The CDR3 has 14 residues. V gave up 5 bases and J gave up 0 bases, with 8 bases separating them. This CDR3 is CASSRLYSNQPQHF. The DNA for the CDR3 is TGTGCCAGCAGTCGGCTTTATAGCAATCAGCCCCAGCATTTT.

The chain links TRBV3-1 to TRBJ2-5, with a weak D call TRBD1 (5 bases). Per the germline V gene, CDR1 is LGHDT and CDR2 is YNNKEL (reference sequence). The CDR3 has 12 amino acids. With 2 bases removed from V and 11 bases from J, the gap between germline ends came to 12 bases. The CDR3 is CASSQKGYLQYF. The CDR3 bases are TGTGCCAGCAGCCAAAAGGGGTACCTTCAGTACTTC.

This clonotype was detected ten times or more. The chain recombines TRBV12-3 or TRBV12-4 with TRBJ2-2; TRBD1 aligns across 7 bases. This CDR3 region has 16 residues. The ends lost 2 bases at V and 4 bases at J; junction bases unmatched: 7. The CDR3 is CASSLSGRGFTGELFF. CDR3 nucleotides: TGTGCCAGCAGTTTATCGGGCAGGGGGTTCACCGGGGAGCTGTTTTTT.

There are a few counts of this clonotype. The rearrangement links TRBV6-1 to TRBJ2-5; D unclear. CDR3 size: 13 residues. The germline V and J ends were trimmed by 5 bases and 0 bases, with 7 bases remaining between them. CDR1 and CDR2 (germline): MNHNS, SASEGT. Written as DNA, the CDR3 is TGTGCCAGCAGTAAACGGTACCAAGAGACCCAGTACTTC. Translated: CASSKRYQETQYF.

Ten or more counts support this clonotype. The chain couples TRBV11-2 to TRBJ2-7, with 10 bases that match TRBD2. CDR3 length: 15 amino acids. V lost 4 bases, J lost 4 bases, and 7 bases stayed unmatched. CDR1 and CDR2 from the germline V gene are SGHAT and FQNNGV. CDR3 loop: CASSSLAGREYEQYF. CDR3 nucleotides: TGTGCCAGCAGCTCACTAGCGGGAAGGGAGTACGAGCAGTACTTC.

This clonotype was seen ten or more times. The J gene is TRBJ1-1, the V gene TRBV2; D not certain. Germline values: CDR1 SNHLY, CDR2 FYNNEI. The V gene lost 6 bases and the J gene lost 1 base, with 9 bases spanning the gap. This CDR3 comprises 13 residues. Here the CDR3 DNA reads TGTGCCAGCAGGGGCCAAGAGAACACTGAAGCTTTCTTT. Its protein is CASRGQENTEAFF.

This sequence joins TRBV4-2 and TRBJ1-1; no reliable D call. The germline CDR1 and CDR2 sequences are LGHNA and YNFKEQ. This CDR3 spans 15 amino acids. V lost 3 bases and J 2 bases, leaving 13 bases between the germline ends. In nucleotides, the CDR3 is TGTGCCAGCAGCCAGTTTGTGGGTGATAACACTGAAGCTTTCTTT. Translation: CASSQFVGDNTEAFF.

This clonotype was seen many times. The CDR3, as DNA: TGTGCCAGCAGCGATCTTGCGAGGGGAAGGAATCAGCCCCAGCATTTT. Protein: CASSDLARGRNQPQHF. V and J are TRBV6-1 and TRBJ1-5; maybe TRBD1 (5 bases). Germline values: CDR1 MNHNS, CDR2 SASEGT. The CDR3 is 16 amino acids. V was clipped by 6 bases and J by 4 bases, with 19 bases between them.

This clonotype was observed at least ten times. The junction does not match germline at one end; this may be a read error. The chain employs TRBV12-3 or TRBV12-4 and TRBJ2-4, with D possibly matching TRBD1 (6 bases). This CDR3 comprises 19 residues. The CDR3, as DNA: TGTGCCAGCAGTTTAGCGCTTGGCTCTACAGGGAAGCCCCAAAACATTAAGTACTTC. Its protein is CASSLALGSTGKPQNIKYF.

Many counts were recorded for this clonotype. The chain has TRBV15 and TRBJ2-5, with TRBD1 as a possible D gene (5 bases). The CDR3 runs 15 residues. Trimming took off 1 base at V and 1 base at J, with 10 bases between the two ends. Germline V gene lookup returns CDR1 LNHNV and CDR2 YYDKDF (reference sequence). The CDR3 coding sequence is TGTGCCACCAGCAGAGGGGGCGCGATCCAAGAGACCCAGTACTTC. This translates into CATSRGGAIQETQYF.

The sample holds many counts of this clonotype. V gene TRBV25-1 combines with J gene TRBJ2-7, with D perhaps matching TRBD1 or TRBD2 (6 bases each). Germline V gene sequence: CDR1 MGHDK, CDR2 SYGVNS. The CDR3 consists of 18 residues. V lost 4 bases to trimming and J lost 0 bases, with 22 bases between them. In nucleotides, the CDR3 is TGTGCCAGCAGTGGGGTCTGGGGGGCGGGCCACGACTCCTACGAGCAGTACTTC. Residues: CASSGVWGAGHDSYEQYF.

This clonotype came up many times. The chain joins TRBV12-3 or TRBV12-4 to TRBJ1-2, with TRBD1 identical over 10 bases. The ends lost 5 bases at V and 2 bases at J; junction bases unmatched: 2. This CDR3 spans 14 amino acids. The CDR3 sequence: CASSPTGGNYGYTF. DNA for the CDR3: TGTGCCAGCAGTCCGACAGGGGGCAACTATGGCTACACCTTC.

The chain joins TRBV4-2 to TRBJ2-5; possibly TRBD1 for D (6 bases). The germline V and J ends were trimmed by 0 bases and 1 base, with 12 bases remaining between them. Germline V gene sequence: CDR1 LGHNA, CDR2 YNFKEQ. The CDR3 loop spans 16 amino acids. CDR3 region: CASSQDPQGSQETQYF. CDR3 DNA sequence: TGTGCCAGCAGCCAAGATCCCCAGGGGTCCCAAGAGACCCAGTACTTC.

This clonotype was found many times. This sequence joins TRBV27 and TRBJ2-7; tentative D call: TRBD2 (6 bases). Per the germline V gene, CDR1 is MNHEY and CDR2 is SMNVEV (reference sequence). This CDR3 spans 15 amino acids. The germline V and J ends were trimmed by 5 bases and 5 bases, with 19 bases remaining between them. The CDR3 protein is CASSGRGGGGNEQYF. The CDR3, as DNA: TGTGCCAGCAGTGGCCGGGGTGGAGGCGGGAACGAGCAGTACTTC.

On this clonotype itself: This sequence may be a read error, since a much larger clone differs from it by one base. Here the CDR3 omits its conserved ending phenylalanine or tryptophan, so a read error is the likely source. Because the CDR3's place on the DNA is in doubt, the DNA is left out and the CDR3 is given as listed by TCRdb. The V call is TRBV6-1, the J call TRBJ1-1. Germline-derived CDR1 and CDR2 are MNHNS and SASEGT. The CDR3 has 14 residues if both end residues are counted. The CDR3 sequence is CASSPLGGDTESFS.

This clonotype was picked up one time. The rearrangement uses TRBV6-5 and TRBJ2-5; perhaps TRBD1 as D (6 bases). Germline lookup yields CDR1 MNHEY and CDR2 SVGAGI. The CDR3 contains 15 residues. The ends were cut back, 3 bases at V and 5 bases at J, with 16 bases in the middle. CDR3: CASSYGAGVGETQYF. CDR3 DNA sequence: TGTGCCAGCAGTTATGGTGCAGGGGTAGGTGAGACCCAGTACTTC.

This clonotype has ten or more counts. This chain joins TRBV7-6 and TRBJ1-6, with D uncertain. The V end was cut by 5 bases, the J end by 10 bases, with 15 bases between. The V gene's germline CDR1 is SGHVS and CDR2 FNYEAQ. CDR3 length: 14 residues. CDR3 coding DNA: TGTGCCAGCAGCCGGCTGGGCCCGGGGTCACCCCTCCACTTT. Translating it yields CASSRLGPGSPLHF.

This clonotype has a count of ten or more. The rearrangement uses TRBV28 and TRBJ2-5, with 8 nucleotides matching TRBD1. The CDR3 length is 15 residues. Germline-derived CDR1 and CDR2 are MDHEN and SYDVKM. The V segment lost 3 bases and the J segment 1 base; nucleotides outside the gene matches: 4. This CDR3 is CASSFLDRAQETQYF. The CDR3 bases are TGTGCCAGCAGTTTCTTGGACAGGGCCCAAGAGACCCAGTACTTC.